The 5 T cell receptor beta chains reported below all come from one sample, sequenced in a study of T cells after yellow fever vaccination. TCRdb re-analysed the 5' RACE reads in MiXCR, keeping a single row per CDR3 protein. The data contain under 300,000 distinct CDR3 sequences, 6% to 8% of them singletons. The specimen was CD4+ T cells sorted from PBMCs, collected on the day of the yellow fever booster vaccination. These receptors came from a man aged 25-45 years who received the YFV17D yellow fever vaccine.

In its sample, this clonotype was seen many times. The CDR3 reads CASKASETQYF. DNA for the CDR3: TGCGCCAGCAAGGCCAGCGAGACCCAGTACTTC. The chain has TRBV5-1 and TRBJ2-5, with D uncertain. From germline, CDR1 is SGHRS and CDR2 YFSETQ. The CDR3 runs to 11 residues. The germline V and J ends were trimmed by 6 bases and 5 bases, with 8 bases remaining between them.

This clonotype came up a few times. In DNA, the CDR3 is TGTGCCAGCAGTGAAAACCTAGGAGCAAAGCAGTTCTTC. This translates into CASSENLGAKQFF. The V and J genes are TRBV6-1 and TRBJ2-1; D is unclear. Germline V lookup: CDR1 MNHNS, CDR2 SASEGT. The CDR3 spans 13 residues. Trimming removed 2 bases from V and 11 bases from J, with 13 bases in between.

This clonotype was observed a handful of times. The rearrangement joins TRBV7-8 to TRBJ2-3; 10 nucleotides align to TRBD1. This CDR3 has 17 amino acids. Per germline, CDR1 SGHVS and CDR2 FQNEAQ. The trim removed 3 bases at V and 6 bases at J, leaving 12 bases unmatched. CDR3 loop: CASSFTPPGQGSDTQYF. The CDR3 DNA sequence: TGTGCCAGCAGCTTTACGCCGCCGGGACAGGGGAGCGATACGCAGTATTTT.

This clonotype was seen repeatedly, ten times or more. The V gene is TRBV5-1, the J gene TRBJ2-7, with no clear D. CDR3 length: 14 amino acids. Germline loops: CDR1 SGHRS, CDR2 YFSETQ. Deletions cut 1 base from V and 2 bases from J, with 10 bases between. CDR3 protein: CASSLQLGTYEQYF. The CDR3 DNA reads as TGCGCCAGCAGCTTGCAGCTCGGAACCTACGAGCAGTACTTC.

This clonotype occurred many times. The rearrangement joins TRBV28 to TRBJ2-1; no clear D. Germline assignment: CDR1 MDHEN and CDR2 SYDVKM. V was trimmed by 1 base and J by 3 bases, leaving 7 bases between them. This CDR3 comprises 14 residues. CDR3 bases: TGTGCCAGCAGTTTATCTGGATTCTACAATGAGCAGTTCTTC. This encodes CASSLSGFYNEQFF.